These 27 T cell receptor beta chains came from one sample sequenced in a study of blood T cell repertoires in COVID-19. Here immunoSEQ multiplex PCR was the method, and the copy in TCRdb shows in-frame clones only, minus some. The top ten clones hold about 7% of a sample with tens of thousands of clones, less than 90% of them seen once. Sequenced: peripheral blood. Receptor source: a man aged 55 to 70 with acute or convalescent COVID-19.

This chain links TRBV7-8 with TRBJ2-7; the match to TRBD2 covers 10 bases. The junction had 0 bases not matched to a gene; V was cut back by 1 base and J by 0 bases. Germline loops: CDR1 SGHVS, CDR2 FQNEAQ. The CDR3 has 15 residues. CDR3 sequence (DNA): TGTGCCAGCAGCTTAGTAGCGGGGGGCTCCTACGAGCAGTACTTC. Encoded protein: CASSLVAGGSYEQYF.

The DNA for the CDR3 is TGTGCCACCAGCAGAACCGGGACAGTCAGTGAGCAGTTCTTC. Translating it yields CATSRTGTVSEQFF. The chain employs TRBV15 and TRBJ2-1; 7 bases agree with TRBD1. This CDR3 has 14 residues. CDR1 and CDR2 from the germline V gene are LNHNV and YYDKDF (reference sequence). Losses at the gene ends were 2 bases for V and 9 bases for J; bases not matched to a gene: 7.

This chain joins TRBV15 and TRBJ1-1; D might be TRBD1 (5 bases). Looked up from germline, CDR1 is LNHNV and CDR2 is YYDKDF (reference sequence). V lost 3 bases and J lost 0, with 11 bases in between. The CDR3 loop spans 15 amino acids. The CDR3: CATSRTQGMNTEAFF. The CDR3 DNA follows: TGTGCCACCAGCAGGACCCAGGGTATGAACACTGAAGCTTTCTTT.

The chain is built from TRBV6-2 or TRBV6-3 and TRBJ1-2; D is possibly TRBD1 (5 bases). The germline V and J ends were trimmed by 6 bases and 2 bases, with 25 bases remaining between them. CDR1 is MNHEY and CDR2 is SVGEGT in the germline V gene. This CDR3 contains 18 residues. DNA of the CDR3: TGTGCCAGCAGATACCCAATTGTCTGGACAACCGGCAACTATGGCTACACCTTC. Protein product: CASRYPIVWTTGNYGYTF.

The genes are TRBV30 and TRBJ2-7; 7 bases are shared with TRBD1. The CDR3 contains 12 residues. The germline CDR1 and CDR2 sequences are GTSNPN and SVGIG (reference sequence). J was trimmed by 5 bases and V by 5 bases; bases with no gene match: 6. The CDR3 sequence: CAWQGQHNEQYF. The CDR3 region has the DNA TGTGCCTGGCAGGGACAGCATAACGAGCAGTACTTC.

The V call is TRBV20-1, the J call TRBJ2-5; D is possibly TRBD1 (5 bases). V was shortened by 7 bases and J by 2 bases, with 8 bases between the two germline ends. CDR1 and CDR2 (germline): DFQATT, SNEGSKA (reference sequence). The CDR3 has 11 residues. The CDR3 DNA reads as TGCAGTGGACAGCTACAAGAGACCCAGTACTTC. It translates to CSGQLQETQYF.

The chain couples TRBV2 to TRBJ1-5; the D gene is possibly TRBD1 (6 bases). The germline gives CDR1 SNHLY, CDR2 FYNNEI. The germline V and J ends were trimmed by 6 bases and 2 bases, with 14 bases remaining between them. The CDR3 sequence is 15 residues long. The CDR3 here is CASRAQGLRNQPQHF. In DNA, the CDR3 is TGTGCCAGCAGGGCACAGGGTTTGCGCAATCAGCCCCAGCATTTT.

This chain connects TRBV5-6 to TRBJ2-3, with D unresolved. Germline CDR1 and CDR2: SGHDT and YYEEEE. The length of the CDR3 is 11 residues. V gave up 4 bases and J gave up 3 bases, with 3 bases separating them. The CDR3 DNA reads TGTGCCAGCAGCCAGACAGATACGCAGTATTTT. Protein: CASSQTDTQYF.

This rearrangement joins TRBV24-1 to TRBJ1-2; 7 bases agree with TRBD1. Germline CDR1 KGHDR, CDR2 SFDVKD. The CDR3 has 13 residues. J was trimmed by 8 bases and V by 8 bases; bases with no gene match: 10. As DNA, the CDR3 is TGTGCCACCAACGGCAGGGACAGTCAGGGCTACACCTTC. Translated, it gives CATNGRDSQGYTF.

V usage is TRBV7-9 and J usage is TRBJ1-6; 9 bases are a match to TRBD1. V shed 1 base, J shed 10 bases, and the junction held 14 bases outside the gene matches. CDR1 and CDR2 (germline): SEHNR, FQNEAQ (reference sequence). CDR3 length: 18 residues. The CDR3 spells CASSLVLQGARSRSPLHF. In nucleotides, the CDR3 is TGTGCCAGCAGCTTAGTCTTACAGGGGGCTCGTTCGAGATCACCCCTCCACTTT.

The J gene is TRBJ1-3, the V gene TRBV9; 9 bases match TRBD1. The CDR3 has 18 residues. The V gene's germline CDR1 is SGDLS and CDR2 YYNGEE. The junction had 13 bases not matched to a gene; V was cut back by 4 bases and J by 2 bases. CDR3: CASSQGQGRHTAGNTIYF. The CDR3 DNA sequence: TGTGCCAGCAGCCAAGGACAGGGGAGGCACACAGCTGGAAACACCATATATTTT.

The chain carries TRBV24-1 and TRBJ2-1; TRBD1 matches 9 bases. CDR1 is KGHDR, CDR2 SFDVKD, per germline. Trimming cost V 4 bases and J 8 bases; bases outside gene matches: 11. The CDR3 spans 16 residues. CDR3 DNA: TGTGCCACCAGTGACCCCTCCGCCAGGGACAGGGATGAGCAGTTCTTC. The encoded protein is CATSDPSARDRDEQFF.

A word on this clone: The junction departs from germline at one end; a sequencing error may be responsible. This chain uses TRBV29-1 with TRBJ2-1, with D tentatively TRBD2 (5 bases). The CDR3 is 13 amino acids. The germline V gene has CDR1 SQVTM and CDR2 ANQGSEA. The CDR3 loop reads CSVEEMAGVRKLF. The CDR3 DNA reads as TGCAGCGTTGAAGAGATGGCCGGGGTTCGAAAGCTCTTC.

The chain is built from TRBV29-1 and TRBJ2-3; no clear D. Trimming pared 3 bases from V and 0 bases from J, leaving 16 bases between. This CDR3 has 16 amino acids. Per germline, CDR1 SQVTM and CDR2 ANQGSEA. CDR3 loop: CSVDKRQKFSTDTQYF. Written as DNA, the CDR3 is TGCAGCGTTGATAAGCGCCAGAAATTTAGCACAGATACGCAGTATTTT.

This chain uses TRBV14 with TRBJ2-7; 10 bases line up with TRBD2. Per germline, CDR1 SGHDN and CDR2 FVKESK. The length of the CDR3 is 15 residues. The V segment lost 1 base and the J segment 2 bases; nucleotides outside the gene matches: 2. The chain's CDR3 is CASSQGTSGTYEQYF. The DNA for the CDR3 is TGTGCCAGCAGCCAAGGGACTAGCGGAACCTACGAGCAGTACTTC.

Here the CDR3 reads CASSLSSNTEAFF. CDR3 nucleotides: TGTGCCAGCAGCCTGAGCTCCAACACTGAAGCTTTCTTT. The chain combines TRBV12-3 or TRBV12-4 with TRBJ1-1, with no clear D. The CDR3 loop spans 13 amino acids. Trimming removed 6 bases at V and 2 bases at J, with 10 bases between.

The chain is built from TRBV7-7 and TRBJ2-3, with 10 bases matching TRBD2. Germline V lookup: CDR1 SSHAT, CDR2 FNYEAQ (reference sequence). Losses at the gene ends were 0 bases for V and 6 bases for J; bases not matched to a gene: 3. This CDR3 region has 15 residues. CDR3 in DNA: TGTGCCAGCAGCTTAGCACTAGCGGGGATGGATACGCAGTATTTT. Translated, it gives CASSLALAGMDTQYF.

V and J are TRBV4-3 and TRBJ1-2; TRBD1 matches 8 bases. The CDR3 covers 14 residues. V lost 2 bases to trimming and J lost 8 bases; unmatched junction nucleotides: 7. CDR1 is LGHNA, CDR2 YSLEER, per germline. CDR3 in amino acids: CASSQRDRIEGYTF. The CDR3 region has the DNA TGCGCCAGCAGCCAAAGGGACAGGATTGAGGGCTACACCTTC.

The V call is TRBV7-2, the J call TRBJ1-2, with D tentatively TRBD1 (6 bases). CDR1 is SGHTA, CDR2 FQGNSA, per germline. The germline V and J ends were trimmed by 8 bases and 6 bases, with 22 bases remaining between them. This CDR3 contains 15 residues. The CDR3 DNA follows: TGTGCCAGCCACGAGGGGGGGGCTAAAAGGGATGGCTACACCTTC. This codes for CASHEGGAKRDGYTF.

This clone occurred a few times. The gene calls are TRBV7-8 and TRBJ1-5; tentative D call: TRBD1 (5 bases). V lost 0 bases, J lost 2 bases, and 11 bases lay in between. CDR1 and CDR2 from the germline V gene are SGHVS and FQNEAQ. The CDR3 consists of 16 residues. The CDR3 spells CASSLAGGAGNQPQHF. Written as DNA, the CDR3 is TGTGCCAGCAGCTTAGCCGGCGGGGCCGGCAATCAGCCCCAGCATTTT. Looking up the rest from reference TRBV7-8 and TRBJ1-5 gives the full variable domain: GAGVSQSPRYKVAKRGQDVALRCDPISGHVSLFWYQQALGQGPEFLTYFQNEAQLDKSGLPSDRFFAERPEGSVSTLKIQRTQQEDSAVYLCASSLAGGAGNQPQHFGDGTRLSIL.

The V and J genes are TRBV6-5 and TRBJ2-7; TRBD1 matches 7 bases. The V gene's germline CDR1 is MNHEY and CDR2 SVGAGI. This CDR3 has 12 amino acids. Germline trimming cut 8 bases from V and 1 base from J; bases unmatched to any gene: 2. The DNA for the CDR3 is TGTGCCAGCCACAGGGGATCCTACGAGCAGTACTTC. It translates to CASHRGSYEQYF.

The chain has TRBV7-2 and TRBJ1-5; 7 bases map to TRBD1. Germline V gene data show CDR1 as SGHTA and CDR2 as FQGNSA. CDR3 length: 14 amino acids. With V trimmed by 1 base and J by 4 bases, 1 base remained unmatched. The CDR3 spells CASSLGDRNQPQHF. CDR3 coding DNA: TGTGCCAGCAGCTTAGGGGACAGAAATCAGCCCCAGCATTTT.

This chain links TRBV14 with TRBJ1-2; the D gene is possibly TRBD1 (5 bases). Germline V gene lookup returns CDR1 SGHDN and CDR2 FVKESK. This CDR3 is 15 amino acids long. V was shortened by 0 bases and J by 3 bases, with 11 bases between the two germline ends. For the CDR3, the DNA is TGTGCCAGCAGCCAAGATCTGGGGGGTTACTATGGCTACACCTTC. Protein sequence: CASSQDLGGYYGYTF.

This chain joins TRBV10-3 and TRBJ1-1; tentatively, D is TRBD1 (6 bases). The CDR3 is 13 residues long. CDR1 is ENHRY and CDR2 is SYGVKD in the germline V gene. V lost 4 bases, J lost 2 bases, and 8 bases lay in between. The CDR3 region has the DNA TGTGCCATCAGTGTAGGGGGAAACACTGAAGCTTTCTTT. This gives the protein CAISVGGNTEAFF.

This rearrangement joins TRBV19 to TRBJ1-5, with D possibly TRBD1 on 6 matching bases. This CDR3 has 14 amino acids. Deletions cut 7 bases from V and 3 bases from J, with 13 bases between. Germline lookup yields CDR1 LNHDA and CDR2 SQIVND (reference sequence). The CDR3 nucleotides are TGTGCCAGTAAGGGGGTTTTGGACAATCAGCCCCAGCATTTT. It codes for CASKGVLDNQPQHF.

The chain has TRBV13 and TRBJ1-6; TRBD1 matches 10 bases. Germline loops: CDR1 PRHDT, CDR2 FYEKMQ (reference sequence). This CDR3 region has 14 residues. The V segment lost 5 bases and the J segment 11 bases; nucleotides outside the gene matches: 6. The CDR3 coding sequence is TGTGCCAGCAGCGTGGGACAGGGGCTACCACCCCTCCACTTT. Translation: CASSVGQGLPPLHF.

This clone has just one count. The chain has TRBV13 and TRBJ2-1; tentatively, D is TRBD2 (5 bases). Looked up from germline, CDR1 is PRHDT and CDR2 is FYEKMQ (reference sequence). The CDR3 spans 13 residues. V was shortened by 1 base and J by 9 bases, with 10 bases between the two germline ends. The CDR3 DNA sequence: TGTGCCAGCAGCTTAGTTCGAGAGGGTGAGCAGTTCTTC. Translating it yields CASSLVREGEQFF.